The subject of this entry is one T cell receptor (beta chain). Its antigen is undetermined. Other DNA variants within this sample encode the same CDR3. Every donor had blood drawn once into heparin, around 120 mL on average. Sorted populations all had greater than 95% purity. This sample is part of a study of beta chain features in type 1 diabetes. The V segment lost 1 base and the J segment 7 bases; nucleotides outside the gene matches: 3. Germline V lookup: CDR1 SGHAT, CDR2 FQNNGV. CDR3 length: 14 residues. What was sequenced were expressed TCRB transcripts, since all of the isolated RNA had been reverse transcribed. Sequencing was performed with immunoSEQ multiplex PCR; in TCRdb, only in-frame clones are kept and a portion is missing. The sample has 160,000 or so clones, approximately 8.7% seen once. Study conclusions and caveats: TCRB CDR3 length was moderately but significantly reduced in all four CD4+ subsets of Type 1 diabetes patients. The naive, central memory and Treg TCRB repertoires showed an apparent similarity that was greater among patients than among healthy donors. High TCR expression in some cells could lead to their over-representation in cDNA sequencing.

The rearrangement links TRBV11-2 to TRBJ2-1; 8 bases match TRBD2. The sample comprised central memory CD4+ T cells from blood. The sequence was obtained from a woman in her 30s with type 1 diabetes. The CDR3 region has the DNA TGTGCCAGCAGCTTAGGGACTAGCTATAATGAGCAGTTCTTC. This translates into CASSLGTSYNEQFF.